These 9 T cell receptor beta chains share one sample of origin, sequenced in a study of PD-1 blockade in classical Hodgkin lymphoma. Only in-frame clones appear in the TCRdb table, and some are missing; sequencing was by immunoSEQ multiplex PCR. The table includes roughly 41,000 clones, about two thirds detected once. This sample's time point: cycle 4 day 1 (C4D1), after less than seven weeks of nivolumab. There was relapse after autologous stem cell transplantation in every patient, and there was variation in brentuximab vedotin exposure. The material was peripheral blood mononuclear cells (PBMCs), obtained before the fourth cycle of nivolumab. Receptors were obtained from a human donor with classical Hodgkin lymphoma.

The J gene is TRBJ2-1, the V gene TRBV7-2, with D perhaps matching TRBD2 (7 bases). This CDR3 is 14 amino acids long. The germline V gene encodes CDR1 SGHTA and CDR2 FQGNSA. V was clipped by 1 base and J by 7 bases, with 11 bases between them. CDR3 protein: CASSLEGGLNEQFF. The CDR3 coding sequence is TGTGCCAGCAGCTTAGAGGGGGGGCTAAATGAGCAGTTCTTC.

The chain employs TRBV12-5 and TRBJ1-3, with D possibly being TRBD1 (5 bases). V lost 2 bases and J 1 base, leaving 12 bases between the germline ends. This CDR3 is 16 amino acids long. CDR1 and CDR2 from the germline V gene are LGHNT and FRNRAP. The CDR3 here is CASGLLPGGSGNTIYF. The CDR3 DNA is TGTGCTAGTGGTTTGCTCCCGGGGGGGTCTGGAAACACCATATATTTT. The whole variable domain, remainder taken from reference TRBV12-5 and TRBJ1-3, is DARVTQTPRHKVTEMGQEVTMRCQPILGHNTVFWYRQTMMQGLELLAYFRNRAPLDDSGMPKDRFSAEMPDATLATLKIQPSEPRDSAVYFCASGLLPGGSGNTIYFGEGSWLTVV.

The chain links TRBV2 to TRBJ1-6; perhaps TRBD1 as D (6 bases). This CDR3 has 15 residues. The V and J ends lost 7 bases and 7 bases respectively, with 17 bases between them. CDR1 and CDR2 (germline): SNHLY, FYNNEI. The chain's CDR3 is CASTVFPQGNSPLHF. CDR3 in DNA: TGTGCCAGCACAGTTTTCCCCCAGGGGAATTCACCCCTCCACTTT.

J is TRBJ1-1 and V is TRBV6-5; 10 bases line up with TRBD1. Germline assignment: CDR1 MNHEY and CDR2 SVGAGI. Germline trimming cut 2 bases from V and 11 bases from J; bases unmatched to any gene: 5. The CDR3 sequence is 13 residues long. CDR3 coding DNA: TGTGCCAGCAGTTACGGGACAGGGGCACGGGCTTTCTTT. Amino acid sequence: CASSYGTGARAFF.

J is TRBJ1-6 and V is TRBV11-2, with D uncertain. Germline CDR1 SGHAT, CDR2 FQNNGV. Trimming shortened V by 5 bases and J by 0 bases, and 11 bases separated the two germline ends. This CDR3 is 16 amino acids long. CDR3 bases: TGTGCCAGCAGCCGGGGAGGGAGCTCCTATAATTCACCCCTCCACTTT. It translates to CASSRGGSSYNSPLHF.

This rearrangement joins TRBV29-1 to TRBJ2-5, with D perhaps matching TRBD2 (5 bases). Trimming took off 7 bases at V and 5 bases at J, with 20 bases between the two ends. The CDR3 consists of 14 residues. The germline CDR1 and CDR2 sequences are SQVTM and ANQGSEA. The CDR3 protein is CSEGASPMPETQYF. CDR3 coding DNA: TGCAGCGAGGGAGCTAGCCCTATGCCGGAGACCCAGTACTTC.

This clone was found a few times. The J gene is TRBJ2-7, the V gene TRBV11-2; D unclear. V was cut by 1 base and J by 6 bases, with 22 bases left in between. The CDR3 covers 17 residues. Germline CDR1 is SGHAT and CDR2 is FQNNGV. The CDR3 DNA reads as TGTGCCAGCAGCTTAGGGCCGACTTCGACCCTGAAGCCCGAGCAGTACTTC. It specifies CASSLGPTSTLKPEQYF.

The chain uses TRBV11-2 and TRBJ2-7; either TRBD1 or TRBD2 may fit D (5 bases each). The CDR3 spans 17 residues. The germline gives CDR1 SGHAT, CDR2 FQNNGV. V was clipped by 1 base and J by 2 bases, with 18 bases between them. This chain's CDR3 is CASSLVVGAEDPYEQYF. CDR3 bases: TGTGCCAGCAGCTTAGTGGTAGGGGCGGAGGATCCCTACGAGCAGTACTTC.

The rearrangement joins TRBV5-4 to TRBJ1-2; D is unclear. This CDR3 is built from 13 residues. V was shortened by 0 bases and J by 8 bases, with 11 bases between the two germline ends. CDR1 is SGHNT and CDR2 is YYREEE in the germline V gene (reference sequence). The CDR3 coding sequence is TGTGCCAGCAGCTTGGAAGGGTTGGGCGGCTACACCTTC. This gives the protein CASSLEGLGGYTF.